One sample yielded the 5 T cell receptor beta chains listed below, sequenced in a study of identical twins. TCRdb re-analysed the 5' RACE reads in MiXCR, keeping a single row per CDR3 protein. Of 400,000 or so distinct CDR3 sequences listed, about 10% are singletons. The source material was naive T cells sorted from blood. The receptors shown here come from a woman between 50 and 59 years old in good health.

This clonotype was recorded many times. This chain links TRBV28 with TRBJ2-3; D tentatively fits TRBD1 or TRBD2 (5 bases each). Trimming cost V 1 base and J 2 bases, with 16 bases left between them. In germline, CDR1 is MDHEN, CDR2 SYDVKM. The CDR3 sequence is 17 residues long. The CDR3 sequence: CASSLFLRLGATDTQYF. In nucleotides, the CDR3 is TGTGCCAGCAGTTTATTCCTCCGTCTCGGGGCCACAGATACGCAGTATTTT.

A few counts support this clonotype. V is TRBV5-1 and J is TRBJ2-1, with D possibly called TRBD1 or TRBD2 (6 bases each). This CDR3 has 16 amino acids. Trimming pared 0 bases from V and 4 bases from J, leaving 14 bases between. CDR1 SGHRS and CDR2 YFSETQ come from the germline V gene. CDR3 DNA sequence: TGCGCCAGCAGCTTGGATTGGCAGGGGAGGTACAATGAGCAGTTCTTC. Its protein product is CASSLDWQGRYNEQFF.

The chain employs TRBV30 and TRBJ1-1; D not certain. The germline V gene encodes CDR1 GTSNPN and CDR2 SVGIG (reference sequence). This CDR3 is built from 13 residues. V lost 1 base and J lost 0, with 6 bases in between. This CDR3 reads CAWSGPLNTEAFF. The DNA for the CDR3 is TGTGCCTGGAGTGGACCATTGAACACTGAAGCTTTCTTT.

This clonotype has just a few counts. The chain recombines TRBV4-2 with TRBJ2-2; D is possibly TRBD2 (5 bases). This CDR3 spans 16 amino acids. Germline CDR1 and CDR2: LGHNA and YNFKEQ. The V end was cut by 0 bases, the J end by 4 bases, with 12 bases between. CDR3 DNA sequence: TGTGCCAGCAGCCAAGATGGGAGTAATCCCACCGGGGAGCTGTTTTTT. It specifies CASSQDGSNPTGELFF.

This clonotype was counted only a few times. This chain uses TRBV24-1 with TRBJ2-2; D remains ambiguous. CDR1 and CDR2 from the germline V gene are KGHDR and SFDVKD. The CDR3 totals 16 residues. Trimming removed 0 bases from V and 0 bases from J, with 7 bases in between. CDR3 loop: CATSDLYGANTGELFF. The DNA of the CDR3 is TGTGCCACCAGTGATTTGTATGGGGCGAACACCGGGGAGCTGTTTTTT.